The rows below give T cell receptor beta chains drawn from one sample of a study of vaccination and CD4 T cells after COVID-19. TCRdb re-analysed the PCR reads in MiXCR, keeping a single row per CDR3 protein. The sample has roughly 12,000 distinct CDR3 sequences, approximately 63% seen once. These receptors' targets are unknown. Sequenced input: CD4+ T cells from blood, cultured in vitro. These receptors all stem from a human donor who had recovered from COVID-19. CDR3s leave out the opening cysteine and the closing phenylalanine or tryptophan.

J gene | V gene | CDR3 protein
TRBJ1-6 | TRBV20-1 | SARDGSAVSLNSPLH
TRBJ2-3 | TRBV20-1 | SARDFREGPDTQY
TRBJ2-3 | TRBV2 | ASGTGSTDTQY
TRBJ1-1 | TRBV20-1 | SARGNTEAF
TRBJ2-1 | TRBV6-1 | ASIRRTSGSSEQF
TRBJ2-3 | TRBV6-1 | ASSQSRDTQY
TRBJ2-5 | TRBV30 | AWTPQDWGGETQY
TRBJ2-1 | TRBV20-1 | SGSASLASARYNEQF
TRBJ2-1 | TRBV6-1 | ASSTRDRGHNEQF
TRBJ1-1 | TRBV5-1 | ASSLGQGGTEAF
TRBJ1-2 | TRBV19 | ASTGQVGYGYT
TRBJ2-7 | TRBV4-2 | ASSQDRSTSYEQY
TRBJ1-1 | TRBV19 | ASRGDRDYTEAF
TRBJ2-3 | TRBV19 | ATRPSSGRPDTQY
TRBJ1-4 | TRBV20-1 | SARRTGAGEKLF
TRBJ1-2 | TRBV29-1 | SVGGQGVVT
TRBJ2-1 | TRBV27 | ASSPRAGTSGNNEQF
TRBJ1-5 | TRBV6-1 | ASSQWGDTGNQPQH
TRBJ2-3 | TRBV6-1 | ASRPSGRGDTQY
TRBJ2-2 | TRBV28 | ASSPGQENTGELF
TRBJ2-2 | TRBV6-1 | ASSTRGSVTGELF
TRBJ2-5 | TRBV30 | AWRTTSAIGTQY
TRBJ2-5 | TRBV6-1 | ASNLRETQY
TRBJ1-2 | TRBV27 | ASSPLGQEGDGYT